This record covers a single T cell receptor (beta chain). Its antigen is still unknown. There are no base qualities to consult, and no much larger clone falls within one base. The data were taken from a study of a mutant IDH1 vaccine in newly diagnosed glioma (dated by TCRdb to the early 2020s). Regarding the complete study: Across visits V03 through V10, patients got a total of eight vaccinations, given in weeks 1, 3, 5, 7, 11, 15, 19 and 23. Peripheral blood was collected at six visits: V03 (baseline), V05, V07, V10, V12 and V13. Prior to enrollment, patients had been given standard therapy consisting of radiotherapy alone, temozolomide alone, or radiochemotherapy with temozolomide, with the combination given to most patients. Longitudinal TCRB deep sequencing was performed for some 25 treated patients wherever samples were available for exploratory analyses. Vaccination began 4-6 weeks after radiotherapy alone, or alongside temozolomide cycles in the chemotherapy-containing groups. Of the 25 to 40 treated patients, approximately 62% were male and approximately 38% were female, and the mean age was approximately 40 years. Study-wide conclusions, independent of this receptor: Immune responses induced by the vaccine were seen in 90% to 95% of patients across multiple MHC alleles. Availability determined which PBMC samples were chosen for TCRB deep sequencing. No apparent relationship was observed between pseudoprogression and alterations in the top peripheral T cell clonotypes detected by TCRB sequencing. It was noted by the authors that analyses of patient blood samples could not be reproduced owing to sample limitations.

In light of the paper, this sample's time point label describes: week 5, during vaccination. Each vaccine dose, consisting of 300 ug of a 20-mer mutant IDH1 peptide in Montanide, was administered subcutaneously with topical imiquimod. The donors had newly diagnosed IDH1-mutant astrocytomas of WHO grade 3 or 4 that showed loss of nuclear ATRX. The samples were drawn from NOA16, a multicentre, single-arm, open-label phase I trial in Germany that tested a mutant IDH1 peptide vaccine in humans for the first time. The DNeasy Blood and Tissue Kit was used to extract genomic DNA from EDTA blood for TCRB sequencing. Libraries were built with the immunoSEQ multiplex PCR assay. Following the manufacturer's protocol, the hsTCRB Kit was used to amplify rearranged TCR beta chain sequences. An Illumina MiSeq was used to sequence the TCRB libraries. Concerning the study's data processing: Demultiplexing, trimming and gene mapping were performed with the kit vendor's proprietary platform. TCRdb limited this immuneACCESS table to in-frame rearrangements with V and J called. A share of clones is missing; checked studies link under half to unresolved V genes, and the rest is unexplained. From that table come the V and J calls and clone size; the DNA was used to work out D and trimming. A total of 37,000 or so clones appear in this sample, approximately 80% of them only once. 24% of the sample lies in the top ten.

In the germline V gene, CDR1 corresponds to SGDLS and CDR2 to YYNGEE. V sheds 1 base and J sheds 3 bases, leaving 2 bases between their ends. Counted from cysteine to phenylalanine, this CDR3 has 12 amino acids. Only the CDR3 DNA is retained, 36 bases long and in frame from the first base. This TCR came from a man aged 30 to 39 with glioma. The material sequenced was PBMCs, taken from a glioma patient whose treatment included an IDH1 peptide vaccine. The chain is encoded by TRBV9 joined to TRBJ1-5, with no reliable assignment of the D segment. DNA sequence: TGTGCCAGCAGCGTAACCAATCAGCCCCAGCATTTT. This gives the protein CASSVTNQPQHF. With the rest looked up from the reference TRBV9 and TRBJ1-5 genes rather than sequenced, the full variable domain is DSGVTQTPKHLITATGQRVTLRCSPRSGDLSVYWYQQSLDQGLQFLIQYYNGEERAKGNILERFSAQQFPDLHSELNLSSLELGDSALYFCASSVTNQPQHFGDGTRLSIL.